Below are 3 T cell receptor beta chains sequenced from a single sample in a study of T cell repertoires in cytomegalovirus infection. Each CDR3 protein gets one entry after TCRdb re-called the reads with MiXCR. The table lists some 400,000 distinct CDR3 sequences, approximately 30% of them singletons. The specimen was PBMCs. The receptors were gathered from a human donor in good health (CMV status not recorded). Some clones in this sample may be carry-over from other donors' samples.

This clonotype was seen ten or more times. The chain links TRBV7-6 to TRBJ2-3, with no clear D. CDR3 size: 15 residues. CDR1 and CDR2 (germline): SGHVS, FNYEAQ. V was pared by 3 bases and J by 0 bases, with 10 bases between. The DNA of the CDR3 is TGTGCCAGCAGCTTGTTCAGCGCTAGCACAGATACGCAGTATTTT. Its translation is CASSLFSASTDTQYF. The full variable domain, its missing parts supplied by reference TRBV7-6 and TRBJ2-3, is GAGVSQSPRYKVTKRGQDVALRCDPISGHVSLYWYRQALGQGPEFLTYFNYEAQQDKSGLPNDRFSAERPEGSISTLTIQRTEQRDSAMYRCASSLFSASTDTQYFGPGTRLTVL.

V usage is TRBV11-2 and J usage is TRBJ1-4, with D maybe TRBD1 (5 bases). Germline CDR1 and CDR2: SGHAT and FQNNGV. The CDR3 loop spans 16 amino acids. Trimming left V 4 bases short and J 1 base short, with 13 bases between. The CDR3 DNA is TGTGCCAGCAGCTCAGGGTTCGGAATAACTAATGAAAAACTGTTTTTT. Translation: CASSSGFGITNEKLFF.

About this clonotype itself: At one end the junction does not follow the germline gene, possibly because of a read error. The chain combines TRBV4-2 with TRBJ2-5; D ambiguous. The germline V gene encodes CDR1 LGHNA and CDR2 YNFKEQ. The CDR3 has 13 amino acids. The CDR3 bases are TGTTCCAGCAGCCAAGACCCGCAAGAGACCCAGTACTTC. Its protein is CSSSQDPQETQYF.